A selection of T cell receptor beta chains follows, all from one sample in a study of blood T cell repertoires in COVID-19. The repertoire was sequenced with immunoSEQ multiplex PCR; TCRdb's copy has only in-frame clones and lacks some. The sample shows fewer than 85,000 clones, 88% of them seen only once. Sequences were obtained from peripheral blood. Source of these receptors: a human donor in a cohort sampled during active COVID-19. The CDR3 runs from the conserved cysteine through the conserved F or W. Fields, in order: V gene, J gene, clone size, D gene, CDR3 protein, CDR3 DNA. The D gene is left open where the match is weak. A clone size is listed for some rows: how often the clone was seen (once, few, many), or a class if it is expanded.

TRBV5-1	TRBJ2-5	.	.	CASKGQGLETQYF	TGCGCCAGCAAAGGTCAGGGCCTGGAGACCCAGTACTTC
TRBV2	TRBJ2-7	.	.	CASSALARLLSYEQYF	TGTGCCAGCAGTGCCTTAGCGCGACTCCTTTCCTACGAGCAGTACTTC
TRBV5-1	TRBJ1-1	.	.	CASSLSRENTEAFF	TGCGCCAGCAGCTTGTCTAGAGAGAACACTGAAGCTTTCTTT
TRBV28	TRBJ1-2	.	TRBD1	CASRQTGEYYGYTF	TGTGCCAGCAGACAGACAGGGGAATACTATGGCTACACCTTC
TRBV6-5	TRBJ2-5	once	.	CASSYTALGGQETQYF	TGTGCCAGCAGTTACACGGCGCTAGGGGGCCAAGAGACCCAGTACTTC
TRBV4-1	TRBJ1-4	.	.	CASSQGGRQLNEKLFF	TGCGCCAGCAGCCAAGGCGGTCGACAGCTTAATGAAAAACTGTTTTTT
TRBV5-6	TRBJ2-3	.	.	CASSDGLPSTDTQYF	TGTGCCAGCAGCGATGGACTCCCTAGCACAGATACGCAGTATTTT
TRBV6-6	TRBJ1-5	.	TRBD1	CASSYSGTGLGQPQHF	TGTGCCAGCAGTTACTCCGGGACAGGGTTGGGTCAGCCCCAGCATTTT
TRBV5-8	TRBJ1-4	.	.	CASSEEGLTNEKLFF	TGTGCCAGCAGCGAGGAGGGGCTAACTAATGAAAAACTGTTTTTT
TRBV19	TRBJ2-1	.	.	CASTEPGRGGKEQFF	TGTGCCAGTACTGAACCTGGGAGGGGGGGAAAGGAGCAGTTCTTC
TRBV4-3	TRBJ1-5	once	TRBD1	CASSQGTEKNQPQHF	TGCGCCAGCAGCCAGGGGACAGAAAAAAATCAGCCCCAGCATTTT
TRBV6-2/TRBV6-3	TRBJ1-1	.	.	CASSAGSGGSTEAFF	TGTGCCAGCAGTGCGGGGTCCGGCGGAAGCACTGAAGCTTTCTTT
TRBV5-1	TRBJ2-5	.	.	CASSLVAEETQYF	TGCGCCAGCAGCTTGGTGGCAGAAGAGACCCAGTACTTC
TRBV9	TRBJ2-1	.	TRBD1	CASTQGVSYNEQFF	TGTGCCAGCACCCAGGGGGTCTCCTACAATGAGCAGTTCTTC
TRBV28	TRBJ2-1	.	TRBD2	CASSLLAGGAPGNEQFF	TGTGCCAGCAGTCTACTAGCCGGGGGGGCCCCGGGCAATGAGCAGTTCTTC